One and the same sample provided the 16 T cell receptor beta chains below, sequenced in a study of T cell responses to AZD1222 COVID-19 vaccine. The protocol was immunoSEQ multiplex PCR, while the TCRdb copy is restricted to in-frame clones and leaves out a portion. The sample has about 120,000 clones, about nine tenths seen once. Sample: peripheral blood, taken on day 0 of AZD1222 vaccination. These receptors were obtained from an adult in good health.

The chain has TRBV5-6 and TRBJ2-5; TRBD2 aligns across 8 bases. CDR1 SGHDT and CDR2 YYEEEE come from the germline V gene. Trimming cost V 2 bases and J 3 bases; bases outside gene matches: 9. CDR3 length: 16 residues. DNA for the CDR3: TGTGCCAGCAGCTTTCGCGGGGGGTCGCCTGAAGAGACCCAGTACTTC. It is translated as CASSFRGGSPEETQYF.

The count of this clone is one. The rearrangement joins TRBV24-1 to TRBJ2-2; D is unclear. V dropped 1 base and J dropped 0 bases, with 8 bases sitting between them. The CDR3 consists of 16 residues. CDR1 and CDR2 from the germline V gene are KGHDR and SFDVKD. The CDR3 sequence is CATSDFPDSNTGELFF. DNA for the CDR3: TGTGCCACCAGTGATTTCCCCGACTCGAACACCGGGGAGCTGTTTTTT.

This chain's CDR3 is CASSWGGTGGNSPLHF. Here the CDR3 DNA reads TGTGCCAGCAGCTGGGGAGGGACAGGGGGGAATTCACCCCTCCACTTT. This chain uses TRBV13 with TRBJ1-6, with 11 positions matching TRBD1. Germline assignment: CDR1 PRHDT and CDR2 FYEKMQ (reference sequence). The junction had 6 bases not matched to a gene; V was cut back by 4 bases and J by 7 bases. CDR3 size: 16 residues.

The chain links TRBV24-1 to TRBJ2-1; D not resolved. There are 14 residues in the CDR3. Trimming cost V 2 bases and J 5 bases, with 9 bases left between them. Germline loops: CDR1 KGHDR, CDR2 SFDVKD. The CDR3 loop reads CATSDWGINNEQFF. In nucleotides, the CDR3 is TGTGCCACCAGTGATTGGGGTATCAACAATGAGCAGTTCTTC.

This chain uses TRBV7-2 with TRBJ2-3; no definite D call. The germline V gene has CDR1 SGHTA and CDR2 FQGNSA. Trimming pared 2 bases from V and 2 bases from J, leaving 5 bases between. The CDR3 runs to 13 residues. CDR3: CASSLLLTDTQYF. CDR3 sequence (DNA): TGTGCCAGCAGCTTACTACTCACAGATACGCAGTATTTT.

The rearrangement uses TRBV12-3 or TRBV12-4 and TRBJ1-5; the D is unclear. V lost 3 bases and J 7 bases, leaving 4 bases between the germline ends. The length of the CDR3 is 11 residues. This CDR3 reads CASSFGQPQHF. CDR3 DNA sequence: TGTGCCAGCAGTTTCGGGCAGCCCCAGCATTTT.

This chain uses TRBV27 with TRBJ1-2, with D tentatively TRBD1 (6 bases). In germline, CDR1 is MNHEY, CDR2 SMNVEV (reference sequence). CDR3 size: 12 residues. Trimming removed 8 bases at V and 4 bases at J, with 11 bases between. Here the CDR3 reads CASRGGRYGYTF. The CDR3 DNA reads TGTGCCAGCCGTGGGGGGCGCTATGGCTACACCTTC.

DNA for the CDR3: TGCAGCCTTCGCGTCATCAAAACTAGCAATCAGCCCCAGCATTTT. This gives the protein CSLRVIKTSNQPQHF. The chain recombines TRBV29-1 with TRBJ1-5; D ambiguous. The CDR3 consists of 15 residues. V lost 8 bases and J lost 0, with 17 bases in between. Per the germline V gene, CDR1 is SQVTM and CDR2 is ANQGSEA.

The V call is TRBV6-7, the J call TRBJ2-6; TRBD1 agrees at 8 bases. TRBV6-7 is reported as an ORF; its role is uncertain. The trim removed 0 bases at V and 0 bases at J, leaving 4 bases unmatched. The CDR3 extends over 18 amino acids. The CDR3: CASSYSRTGNSGANVLTF. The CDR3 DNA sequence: TGTGCCAGCAGTTACTCCCGGACAGGGAACTCTGGGGCCAACGTCCTGACTTTC.

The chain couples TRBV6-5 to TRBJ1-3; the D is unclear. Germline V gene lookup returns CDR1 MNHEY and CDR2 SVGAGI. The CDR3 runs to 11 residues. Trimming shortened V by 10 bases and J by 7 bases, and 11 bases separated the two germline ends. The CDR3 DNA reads TGTGCCACAAGCCCCCTGAACACCATATATTTT. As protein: CATSPLNTIYF.

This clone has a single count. The CDR3 DNA reads as TGTGCCAGCAGCCGAAGGGGTGGTGAAACTGAAGCTTTCTTT. Translated: CASSRRGGETEAFF. The chain uses TRBV2 and TRBJ1-1; D might be TRBD1 (5 bases). The CDR3 consists of 14 residues. Germline V lookup: CDR1 SNHLY, CDR2 FYNNEI. Deletions cut 6 bases from V and 5 bases from J, with 16 bases between.

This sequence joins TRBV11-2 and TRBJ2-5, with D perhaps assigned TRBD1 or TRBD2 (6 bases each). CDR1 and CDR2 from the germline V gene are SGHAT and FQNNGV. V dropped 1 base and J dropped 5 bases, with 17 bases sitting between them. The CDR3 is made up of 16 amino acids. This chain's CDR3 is CASSLGSGEVGETQYF. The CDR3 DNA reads TGTGCCAGCAGCTTAGGCTCAGGGGAGGTTGGGGAGACCCAGTACTTC.

The CDR3 loop reads CASSEANEQYF. CDR3 coding DNA: TGTGCCAGCAGTGAAGCCAACGAGCAGTACTTC. The chain recombines TRBV2 with TRBJ2-7; D call uncertain. Germline assignment: CDR1 SNHLY and CDR2 FYNNEI. CDR3 length equals 11 residues. Trimming left V 0 bases short and J 5 bases short, with 2 bases between.

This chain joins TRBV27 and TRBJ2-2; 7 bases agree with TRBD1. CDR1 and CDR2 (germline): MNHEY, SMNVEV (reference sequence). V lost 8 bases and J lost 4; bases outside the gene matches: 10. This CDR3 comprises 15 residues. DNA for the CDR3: TGTGCCAGCGGTCGACAGGGATGGGGCACCGGGGAGCTGTTTTTT. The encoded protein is CASGRQGWGTGELFF.

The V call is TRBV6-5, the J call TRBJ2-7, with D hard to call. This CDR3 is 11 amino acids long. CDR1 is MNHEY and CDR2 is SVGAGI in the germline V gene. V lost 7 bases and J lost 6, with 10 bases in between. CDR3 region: CASMGSREQYF. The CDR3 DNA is TGTGCCAGCATGGGTTCTCGCGAGCAGTACTTC.

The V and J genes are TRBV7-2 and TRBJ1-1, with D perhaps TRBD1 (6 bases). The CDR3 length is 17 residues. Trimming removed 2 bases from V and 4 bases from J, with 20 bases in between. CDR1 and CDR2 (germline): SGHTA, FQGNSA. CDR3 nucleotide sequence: TGTGCCAGCAGCTTAAACCTAATACAGGGAGTGGGCACTGAAGCTTTCTTT. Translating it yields CASSLNLIQGVGTEAFF.